This T cell receptor beta chain was sequenced during a study of blood T cell repertoires in COVID-19. Study summary: COVID-19 samples from acute and convalescent phases originated in the United States, Italy and Spain. From T cells, B-cell-depleted T cells, or PBMCs came the material, which was cDNA or gDNA.

CDR3 length equals 16 residues. Per germline, CDR1 LGHNA and CDR2 YNFKEQ. Losses at the gene ends were 2 bases for V and 3 bases for J; bases not matched to a gene: 10. Original processing notes: Quantification of nucleated cells was approximated via reference gene primer amplification. The method was immunoSEQ multiplex PCR; TCRdb's version includes in-frame clones alone and lacks a portion of them. V and J calls and clone size are those listed in that table; D and trimming were worked out from the DNA. The sample has roughly 300,000 clones; 80% to 90% are singletons. Sequenced sample: peripheral blood. V usage is TRBV4-2 and J usage is TRBJ2-7, with TRBD1 identical over 7 bases. This receptor was identified in a woman between 35 and 50 years old who had recovered from COVID-19. The CDR3 sequence is CASSQIGTARLYEQYF. The CDR3 nucleotides read TGTGCCAGCAGCCAAATCGGGACAGCCCGACTCTACGAGCAGTACTTC.